This T cell receptor beta chain was observed in a study of human T cells and chemical hapten exposure. Background on the study: Patch tests delivered 0.01% DPC to the upper back and were evaluated at 6 days.

Via MiXCR, TCRdb re-called the RACE reads, giving one row per CDR3 protein. The sample comprises 60,000 or so distinct CDR3 sequences, more than 9% of which are singletons, and 9.6% rests with the top ten. CDR3 length: 11 amino acids. The time point denotes: pre-sensitization, week 0. Treatment described: therapeutic diphenylcyclopropenone sensitization with weekly scalp DPC. In its sample, this clonotype was seen many times. J is TRBJ2-1 and V is TRBV21-1. TRBV21-1 is designated a pseudogene. The material was whole blood, obtained in connection with sensitization to the hapten diphenylcyclopropenone (DPC). This receptor was obtained from a man aged 40-49 years with alopecia areata. Some clones in this sample may be carry-over from other donors' samples. The DNA for the CDR3 is TGTGCCAGCAGCAGTCACAATGAGCAGTTCTTC. Its translation is CASSSHNEQFF.